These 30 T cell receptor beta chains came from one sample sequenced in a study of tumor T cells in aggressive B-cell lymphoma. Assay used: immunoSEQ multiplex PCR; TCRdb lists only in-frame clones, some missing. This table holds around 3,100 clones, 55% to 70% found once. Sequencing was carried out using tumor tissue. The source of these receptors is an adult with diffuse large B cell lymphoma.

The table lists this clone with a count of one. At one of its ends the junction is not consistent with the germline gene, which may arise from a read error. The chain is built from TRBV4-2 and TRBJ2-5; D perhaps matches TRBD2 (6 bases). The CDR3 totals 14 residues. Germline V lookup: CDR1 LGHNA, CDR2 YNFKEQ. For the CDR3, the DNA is TGTGCCAGCAGCCAAGATTGGGGGGAAGAGATCCAGTACTTC. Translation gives CASSQDWGEEIQYF.

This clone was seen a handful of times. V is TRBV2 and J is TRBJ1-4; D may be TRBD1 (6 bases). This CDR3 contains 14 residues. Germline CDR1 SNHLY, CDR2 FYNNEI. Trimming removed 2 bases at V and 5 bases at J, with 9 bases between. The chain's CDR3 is CASSEQGPNEKLFF. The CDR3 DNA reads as TGTGCCAGCAGTGAACAGGGGCCAAATGAAAAACTGTTTTTT.

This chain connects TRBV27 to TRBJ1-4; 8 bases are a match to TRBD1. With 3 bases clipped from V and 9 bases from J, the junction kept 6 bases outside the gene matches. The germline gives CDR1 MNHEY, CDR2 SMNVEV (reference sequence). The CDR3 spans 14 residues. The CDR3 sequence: CASSFDQGAKKLFF. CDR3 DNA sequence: TGTGCCAGCAGTTTTGATCAGGGGGCTAAAAAACTGTTTTTT. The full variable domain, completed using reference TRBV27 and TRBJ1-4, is EAQVTQNPRYLITVTGKKLTVTCSQNMNHEYMSWYRQDPGLGLRQIYYSMNVEVTDKGDVPEGYKVSRKEKRNFPLILESPSPNQTSLYFCASSFDQGAKKLFFGSGTQLSVL.

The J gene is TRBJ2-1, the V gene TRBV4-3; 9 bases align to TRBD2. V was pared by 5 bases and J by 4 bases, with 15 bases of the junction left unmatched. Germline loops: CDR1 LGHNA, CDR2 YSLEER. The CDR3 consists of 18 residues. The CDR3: CASSTYDLGGREYNEQFF. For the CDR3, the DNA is TGCGCCAGCAGCACATATGACCTCGGCGGGAGGGAGTACAATGAGCAGTTCTTC.

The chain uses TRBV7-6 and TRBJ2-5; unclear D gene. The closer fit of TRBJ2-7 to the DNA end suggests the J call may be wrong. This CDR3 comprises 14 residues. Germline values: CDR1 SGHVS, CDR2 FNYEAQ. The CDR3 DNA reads TGTGCCAGCAGCTTAGAGGCGGCTTCCTACGAGCAGTACTTC. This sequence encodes CASSLEAASYEQYF.

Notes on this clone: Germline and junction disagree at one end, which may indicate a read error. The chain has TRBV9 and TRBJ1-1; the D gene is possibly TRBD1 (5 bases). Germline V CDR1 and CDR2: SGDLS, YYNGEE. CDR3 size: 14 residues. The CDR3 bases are TGTGCCAACAGCGTGGAGATAGGGGACACTGAAGCTTTCTTT. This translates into CANSVEIGDTEAFF.

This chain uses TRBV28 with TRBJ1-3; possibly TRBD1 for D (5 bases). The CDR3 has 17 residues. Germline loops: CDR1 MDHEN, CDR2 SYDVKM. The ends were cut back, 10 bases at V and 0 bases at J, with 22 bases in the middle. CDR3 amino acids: CATTGGTHRFSGNTIYF. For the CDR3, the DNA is TGTGCCACTACCGGAGGGACCCACAGATTCTCTGGAAACACCATATATTTT.

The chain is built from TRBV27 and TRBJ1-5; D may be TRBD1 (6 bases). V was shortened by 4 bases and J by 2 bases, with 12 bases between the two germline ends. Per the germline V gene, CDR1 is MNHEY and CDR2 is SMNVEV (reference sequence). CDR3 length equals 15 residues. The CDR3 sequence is CASSYRAGGNQPQHF. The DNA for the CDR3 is TGTGCCAGCAGTTACAGGGCCGGGGGCAATCAGCCCCAGCATTTT.

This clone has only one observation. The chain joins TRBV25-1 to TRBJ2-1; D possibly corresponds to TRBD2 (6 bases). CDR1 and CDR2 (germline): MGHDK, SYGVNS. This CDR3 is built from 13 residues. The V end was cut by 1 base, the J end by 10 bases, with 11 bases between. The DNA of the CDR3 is TGTGCCAGCAGTGAATTGGGGGGAGGCGAGCAGTTCTTC. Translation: CASSELGGGEQFF. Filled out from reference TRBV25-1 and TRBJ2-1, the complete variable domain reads EADIYQTPRYLVIGTGKKITLECSQTMGHDKMYWYQQDPGMELHLIHYSYGVNSTEKGDLSSESTVSRIRTEHFPLTLESARPSHTSQYLCASSELGGGEQFFGPGTRLTVL.

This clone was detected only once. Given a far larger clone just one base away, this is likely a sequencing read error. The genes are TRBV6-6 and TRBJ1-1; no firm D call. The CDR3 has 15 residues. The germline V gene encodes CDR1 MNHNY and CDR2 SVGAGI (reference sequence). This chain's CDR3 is CASSYRELMNTEVFF. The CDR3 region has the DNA TGTGCCAGCAGTTACAGGGAGCTAATGAACACTGAAGTTTTCTTT.

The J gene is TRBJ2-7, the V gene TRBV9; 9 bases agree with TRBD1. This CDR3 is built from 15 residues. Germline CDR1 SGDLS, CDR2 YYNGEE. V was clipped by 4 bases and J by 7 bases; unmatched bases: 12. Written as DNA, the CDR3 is TGTGCCAGCAGCCCCGGGACAGGGACAGGCCGGGAGCAGTACTTC. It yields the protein CASSPGTGTGREQYF.

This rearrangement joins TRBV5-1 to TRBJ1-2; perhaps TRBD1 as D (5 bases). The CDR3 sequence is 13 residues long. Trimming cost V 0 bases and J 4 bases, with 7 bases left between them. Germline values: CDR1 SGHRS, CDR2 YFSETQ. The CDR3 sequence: CASSLGQSYGYTF. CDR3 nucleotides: TGCGCCAGCAGCTTGGGACAGAGCTATGGCTACACCTTC.

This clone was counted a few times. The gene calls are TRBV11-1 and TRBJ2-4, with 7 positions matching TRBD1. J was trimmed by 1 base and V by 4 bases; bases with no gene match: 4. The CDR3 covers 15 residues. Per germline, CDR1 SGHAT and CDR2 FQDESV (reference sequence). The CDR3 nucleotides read TGTGCCAGCAGCTCTGACAGGGCGGCCAAAAACATTCAGTACTTC. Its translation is CASSSDRAAKNIQYF.

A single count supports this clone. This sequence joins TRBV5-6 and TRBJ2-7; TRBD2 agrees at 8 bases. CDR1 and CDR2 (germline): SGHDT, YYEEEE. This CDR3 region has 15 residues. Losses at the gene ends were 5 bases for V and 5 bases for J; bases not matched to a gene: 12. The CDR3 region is CASRREGPRKNEQYF. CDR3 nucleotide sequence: TGTGCCAGCAGACGGGAGGGCCCGAGAAAGAACGAGCAGTACTTC.

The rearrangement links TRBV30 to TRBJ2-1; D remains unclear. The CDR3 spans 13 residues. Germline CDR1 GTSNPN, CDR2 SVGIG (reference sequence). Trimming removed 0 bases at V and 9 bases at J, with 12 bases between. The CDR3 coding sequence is TGTGCCTGGAGTGTCAGGCGAGTAGGTGAGCAGTTCTTC. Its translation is CAWSVRRVGEQFF.

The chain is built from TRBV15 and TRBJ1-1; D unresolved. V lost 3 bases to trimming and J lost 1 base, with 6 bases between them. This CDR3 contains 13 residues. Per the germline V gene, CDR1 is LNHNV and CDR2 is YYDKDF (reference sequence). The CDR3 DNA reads TGTGCCACCAGCAGCCTCCCGAACACTGAAGCTTTCTTT. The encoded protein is CATSSLPNTEAFF.

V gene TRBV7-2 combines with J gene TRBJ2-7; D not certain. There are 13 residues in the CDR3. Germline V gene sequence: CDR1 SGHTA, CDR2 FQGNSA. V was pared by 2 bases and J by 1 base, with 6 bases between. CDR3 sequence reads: CASSLLRSYEQYF. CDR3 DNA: TGTGCCAGCAGCTTATTGCGGTCCTACGAGCAGTACTTC.

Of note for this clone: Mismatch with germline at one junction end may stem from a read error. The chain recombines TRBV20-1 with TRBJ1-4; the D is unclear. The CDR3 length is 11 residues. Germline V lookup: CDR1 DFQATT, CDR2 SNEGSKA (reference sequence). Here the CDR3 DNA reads TGCAGTGCTGTTGCGGCCGAGGGCCTGCTTTTT. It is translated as CSAVAAEGLLF.

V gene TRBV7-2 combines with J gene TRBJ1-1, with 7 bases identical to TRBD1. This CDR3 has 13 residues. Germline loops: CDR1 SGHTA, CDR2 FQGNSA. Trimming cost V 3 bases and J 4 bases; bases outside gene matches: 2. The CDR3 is CASSLEGATEAFF. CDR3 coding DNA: TGTGCCAGCAGCTTGGAGGGGGCCACTGAAGCTTTCTTT.

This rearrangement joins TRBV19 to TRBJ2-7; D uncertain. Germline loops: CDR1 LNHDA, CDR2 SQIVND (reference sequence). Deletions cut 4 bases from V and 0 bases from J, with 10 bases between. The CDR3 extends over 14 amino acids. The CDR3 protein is CASSKSRISYEQYF. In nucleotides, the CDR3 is TGTGCCAGTAGTAAATCTAGGATCTCCTACGAGCAGTACTTC.

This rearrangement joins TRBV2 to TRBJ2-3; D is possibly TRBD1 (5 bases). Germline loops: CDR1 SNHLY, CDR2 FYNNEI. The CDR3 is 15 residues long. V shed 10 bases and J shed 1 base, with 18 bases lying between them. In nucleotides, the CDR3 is TGTGCCACCACAGGATCAGTCCTCGGCACAGATACGCAGTATTTT. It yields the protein CATTGSVLGTDTQYF.

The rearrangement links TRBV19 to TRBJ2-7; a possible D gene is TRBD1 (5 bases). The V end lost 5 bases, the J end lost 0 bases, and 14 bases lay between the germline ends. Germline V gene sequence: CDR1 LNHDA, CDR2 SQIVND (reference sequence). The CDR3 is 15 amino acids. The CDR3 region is CASSLQGFVSYEQYF. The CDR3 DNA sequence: TGTGCCAGTAGTCTCCAGGGATTTGTCTCCTACGAGCAGTACTTC.

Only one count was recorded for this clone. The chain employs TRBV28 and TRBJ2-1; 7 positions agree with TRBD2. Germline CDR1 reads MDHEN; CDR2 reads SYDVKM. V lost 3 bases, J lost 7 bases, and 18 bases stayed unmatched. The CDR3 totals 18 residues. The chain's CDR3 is CASSLGITLAVPANEQFF. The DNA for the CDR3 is TGTGCCAGCAGTTTGGGAATAACTCTAGCGGTACCGGCGAATGAGCAGTTCTTC.

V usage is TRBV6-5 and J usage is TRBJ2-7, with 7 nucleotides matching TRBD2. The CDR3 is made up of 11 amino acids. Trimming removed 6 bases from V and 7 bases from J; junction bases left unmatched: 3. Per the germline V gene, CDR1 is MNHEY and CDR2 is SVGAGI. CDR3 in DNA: TGTGCCAGCAGCAACGGGGGGGAGCAGTACTTC. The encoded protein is CASSNGGEQYF.

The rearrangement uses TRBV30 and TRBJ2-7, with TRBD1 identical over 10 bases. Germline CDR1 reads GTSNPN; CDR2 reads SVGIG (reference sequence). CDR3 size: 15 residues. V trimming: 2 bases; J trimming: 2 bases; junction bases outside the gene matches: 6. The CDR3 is CAWSTEGQGAYEQYF. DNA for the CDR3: TGTGCCTGGAGTACCGAAGGACAGGGGGCCTACGAGCAGTACTTC.

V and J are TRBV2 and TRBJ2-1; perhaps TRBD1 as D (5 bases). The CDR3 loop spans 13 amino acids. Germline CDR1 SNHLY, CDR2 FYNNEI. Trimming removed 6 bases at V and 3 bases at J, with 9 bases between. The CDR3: CASSLDSYNEQFF. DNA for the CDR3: TGTGCCAGCAGCCTTGACAGCTACAATGAGCAGTTCTTC.

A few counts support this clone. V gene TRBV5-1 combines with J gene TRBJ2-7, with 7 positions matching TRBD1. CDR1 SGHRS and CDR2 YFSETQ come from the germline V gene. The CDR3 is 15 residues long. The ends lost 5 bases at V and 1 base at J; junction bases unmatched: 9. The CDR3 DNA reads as TGCGCCAGCAGTCTATCGGACAGGTTATCCTACGAGCAGTACTTC. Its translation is CASSLSDRLSYEQYF.

The CDR3 DNA follows: TGTGCCAGCACCTCCGGGACTAGCGTTCGGTTCTTC. It translates to CASTSGTSVRFF. The genes are TRBV2 and TRBJ2-1; 10 bases are a match to TRBD2. This CDR3 region has 12 residues. Germline trimming cut 7 bases from V and 15 bases from J; bases unmatched to any gene: 9. Germline V gene lookup returns CDR1 SNHLY and CDR2 FYNNEI.

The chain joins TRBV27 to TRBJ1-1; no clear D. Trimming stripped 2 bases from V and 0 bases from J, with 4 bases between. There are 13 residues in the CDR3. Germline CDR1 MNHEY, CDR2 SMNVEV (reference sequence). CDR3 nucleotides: TGTGCCAGCAGTTTAATAATGAACACTGAAGCTTTCTTT. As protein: CASSLIMNTEAFF.

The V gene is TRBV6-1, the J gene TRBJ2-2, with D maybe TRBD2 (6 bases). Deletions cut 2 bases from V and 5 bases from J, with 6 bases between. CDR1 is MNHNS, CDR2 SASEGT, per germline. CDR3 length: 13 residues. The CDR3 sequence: CASSERETGELFF. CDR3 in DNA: TGTGCCAGCAGTGAACGGGAGACCGGGGAGCTGTTTTTT.